The 28 T cell receptor beta chains in this list originate from one sample, sequenced in a study of T cell responses to AZD1222 COVID-19 vaccine. Profiling relied on immunoSEQ multiplex PCR, and the TCRdb table lists in-frame clones only, not all of them. The table lists about 76,000 clones, more than 60% of them singletons. Sequencing was performed on peripheral blood, taken 28 days after the second dose of the MenACWY control vaccine. The receptors derive from an adult who received the MenACWY meningococcal vaccine as a control.

This rearrangement joins TRBV19 to TRBJ2-2; the match to TRBD1 covers 9 bases. The V and J ends lost 5 bases and 6 bases, in that order; junction bases with no gene match: 7. Germline CDR1 LNHDA, CDR2 SQIVND (reference sequence). The CDR3 spans 15 residues. The CDR3 spells CASSPGQGGAGELFF. Written as DNA, the CDR3 is TGTGCCAGTAGTCCGGGACAGGGTGGCGCCGGGGAGCTGTTTTTT.

The chain has TRBV5-1 and TRBJ2-7; either TRBD1 or TRBD2 may fit D (5 bases each). CDR3 size: 13 residues. Germline CDR1 is SGHRS and CDR2 is YFSETQ. V was shortened by 4 bases and J by 3 bases, with 11 bases between the two germline ends. CDR3 in amino acids: CASSPGRHYEQYF. The CDR3 nucleotides read TGCGCCAGCAGCCCGGGACGGCACTACGAGCAGTACTTC.

This clone was counted many times. The chain couples TRBV11-2 to TRBJ2-1; TRBD2 matches 7 bases. J lost 6 bases, V lost 5 bases, and 4 bases had no gene match. The CDR3 is 13 amino acids. Germline CDR1 is SGHAT and CDR2 is FQNNGV. The DNA of the CDR3 is TGTGCCAGCAGCGTAACTAGCGTCAATGAGCAGTTCTTC. Protein: CASSVTSVNEQFF.

V usage is TRBV4-2 and J usage is TRBJ2-3; 8 nucleotides agree with TRBD2. The CDR3 runs 16 residues. Germline V gives CDR1 LGHNA, CDR2 YNFKEQ. The ends lost 0 bases at V and 3 bases at J; junction bases unmatched: 5. The DNA of the CDR3 is TGTGCCAGCAGCCAAGATCAGCGGGGGATGACAGATACGCAGTATTTT. It is translated as CASSQDQRGMTDTQYF.

The chain joins TRBV13 to TRBJ2-1; 9 bases match TRBD1. The trim removed 4 bases at V and 7 bases at J, leaving 14 bases unmatched. CDR3 length equals 17 residues. Germline CDR1 and CDR2: PRHDT and FYEKMQ (reference sequence). CDR3 sequence (DNA): TGTGCCAGCAGCTCGGTCTACGCCGGGACAGGGTTGAATGAGCAGTTCTTC. This codes for CASSSVYAGTGLNEQFF.

This chain links TRBV28 with TRBJ2-7, with D maybe TRBD2 (5 bases). The CDR3 has 14 residues. CDR1 and CDR2 from the germline V gene are MDHEN and SYDVKM. V was shortened by 6 bases and J by 0 bases, with 12 bases between the two germline ends. The CDR3 is CASSGPGISYEQYF. The DNA for the CDR3 is TGTGCCAGCAGCGGCCCGGGGATCTCCTACGAGCAGTACTTC.

The chain is built from TRBV2 and TRBJ1-4; weak D call: TRBD1 (5 bases). Trimming took 6 bases from V and 3 from J, leaving 5 bases between them. CDR1 is SNHLY, CDR2 FYNNEI, per germline. The CDR3 sequence is 12 residues long. The CDR3 protein is CASRGPNEKLFF. The CDR3 bases are TGTGCCAGCAGGGGACCTAATGAAAAACTGTTTTTT. The whole variable domain, filled in from reference TRBV2 and TRBJ1-4, reads EPEVTQTPSHQVTQMGQEVILRCVPISNHLYFYWYRQILGQKVEFLVSFYNNEISEKSEIFDDQFSVERPDGSNFTLKIRSTKLEDSAMYFCASRGPNEKLFFGSGTQLSVL.

The chain links TRBV7-9 to TRBJ1-5, with D unresolved. Trimming shortened V by 3 bases and J by 0 bases, and 3 bases separated the two germline ends. CDR1 and CDR2 from the germline V gene are SEHNR and FQNEAQ (reference sequence). This CDR3 region has 13 residues. CDR3 coding DNA: TGTGCCAGCAGCTTTTCTAGCAATCAGCCCCAGCATTTT. Translation gives CASSFSSNQPQHF.

The chain carries TRBV27 and TRBJ1-5; no definite D call. The CDR3 runs 14 residues. V was cut by 5 bases and J by 2 bases, with 10 bases left in between. Germline loops: CDR1 MNHEY, CDR2 SMNVEV (reference sequence). In DNA, the CDR3 is TGTGCCAGCAGTGCCCGGGTCGGCAATCAGCCCCAGCATTTT. Encoded protein: CASSARVGNQPQHF.

The chain employs TRBV6-5 and TRBJ1-1, with D tentatively TRBD1 (5 bases). V shed 6 bases and J shed 1 base, with 9 bases lying between them. The length of the CDR3 is 13 residues. The germline gives CDR1 MNHEY, CDR2 SVGAGI. Written as DNA, the CDR3 is TGTGCCAGCAGACAAGACAGGAACACTGAAGCTTTCTTT. It codes for CASRQDRNTEAFF.

Only a few counts were recorded for this clone. The chain employs TRBV7-8 and TRBJ2-7; the D is unclear. This CDR3 region has 13 residues. Germline values: CDR1 SGHVS, CDR2 FQNEAQ. V was trimmed by 0 bases and J by 3 bases, leaving 6 bases between them. The CDR3 loop is CASSLAPIYEQYF. The CDR3 DNA follows: TGTGCCAGCAGCTTAGCCCCCATCTACGAGCAGTACTTC.

The rearrangement links TRBV27 to TRBJ2-1, with TRBD2 identical over 10 bases. Germline trimming cut 1 base from V and 8 bases from J; bases unmatched to any gene: 8. The CDR3 runs 16 residues. Germline CDR1 and CDR2: MNHEY and SMNVEV (reference sequence). In DNA form, the CDR3 reads TGTGCCAGCAGTTTATTAGGTAGCGGGAGGTGGGATGAGCAGTTCTTC. This translates into CASSLLGSGRWDEQFF.

V usage is TRBV30 and J usage is TRBJ1-1; no clear D. The germline V gene has CDR1 GTSNPN and CDR2 SVGIG (reference sequence). The V and J ends lost 0 bases and 11 bases respectively, with 10 bases between them. The CDR3 covers 11 residues. The CDR3: CAWSVARNAFF. The CDR3, as DNA: TGTGCCTGGAGTGTAGCCAGGAATGCTTTCTTT.

The J gene is TRBJ1-2, the V gene TRBV28; D remains unclear. V lost 8 bases and J 5 bases, leaving 18 bases between the germline ends. The CDR3 totals 14 residues. Germline assignment: CDR1 MDHEN and CDR2 SYDVKM. In DNA, the CDR3 is TGTGCCAGCGCCCCGGGAGGGCGTATTTATGGCTACACCTTC. Its translation is CASAPGGRIYGYTF.

The V gene is TRBV4-3, the J gene TRBJ1-5; D remains ambiguous. The CDR3 is 13 amino acids. CDR1 and CDR2 (germline): LGHNA, YSLEER. V lost 4 bases and J 5 bases, leaving 9 bases between the germline ends. CDR3 residues: CASSPWLDQPQHF. CDR3 nucleotide sequence: TGCGCCAGCAGCCCCTGGTTAGATCAGCCCCAGCATTTT.

The V call is TRBV18, the J call TRBJ1-1; 7 bases match TRBD1. Germline loops: CDR1 KGHSH, CDR2 LQKENI. The junction had 6 bases not matched to a gene; V was cut back by 4 bases and J by 7 bases. The CDR3 runs 13 residues. The CDR3 DNA sequence: TGTGCCAGCTCACTAACCGGGACAGATGAAGCTTTCTTT. Translated, it gives CASSLTGTDEAFF.

V is TRBV10-3 and J is TRBJ2-7, with 7 bases fitting TRBD2. Germline V lookup: CDR1 ENHRY, CDR2 SYGVKD. Trimming cost V 6 bases and J 6 bases; bases outside gene matches: 14. This CDR3 has 15 amino acids. This chain's CDR3 is CAISQTSVTNGEQYF. CDR3 coding DNA: TGTGCCATCAGCCAAACTAGCGTTACGAATGGCGAGCAGTACTTC.

This clone appeared once. The gene calls are TRBV19 and TRBJ1-5, with D uncertain. This CDR3 has 14 residues. V gave up 5 bases and J gave up 4 bases, with 12 bases separating them. The germline gives CDR1 LNHDA, CDR2 SQIVND (reference sequence). The CDR3 DNA reads as TGTGCCAGTAGTTCGCCATCTTCTAATCAGCCCCAGCATTTT. This gives the protein CASSSPSSNQPQHF.

The chain employs TRBV5-6 and TRBJ1-4; D unclear. The germline V gene encodes CDR1 SGHDT and CDR2 YYEEEE. V was trimmed by 0 bases and J by 7 bases, leaving 13 bases between them. The CDR3 is 15 residues long. CDR3 bases: TGTGCCAGCAGCTTGGCCGGGAACTCGGGTGAAAAACTGTTTTTT. Its protein product is CASSLAGNSGEKLFF.

The gene calls are TRBV20-1 and TRBJ2-7, with a weak D call TRBD2 (5 bases). This CDR3 region has 11 residues. V shed 3 bases and J shed 4 bases, with 7 bases lying between them. Germline CDR1 DFQATT, CDR2 SNEGSKA (reference sequence). The CDR3 bases are TGCAGTGCTAGCCGGGGATACGAGCAGTACTTC. Protein product: CSASRGYEQYF.

This chain uses TRBV7-9 with TRBJ2-7; 11 bases map to TRBD2. J lost 6 bases, V lost 7 bases, and 11 bases had no gene match. This CDR3 comprises 15 residues. The germline CDR1 and CDR2 sequences are SEHNR and FQNEAQ (reference sequence). The CDR3 here is CASTPPTSGSSEQYF. The CDR3 coding sequence is TGTGCCAGCACCCCCCCCACTAGCGGGAGTAGCGAGCAGTACTTC.

This clone appeared once. J is TRBJ2-2 and V is TRBV19; D unclear. Germline CDR1 and CDR2: LNHDA and SQIVND (reference sequence). Trimming shortened V by 8 bases and J by 0 bases, and 7 bases separated the two germline ends. CDR3 length equals 13 residues. CDR3 DNA: TGTGCCAGTTCTTTGGCGAACACCGGGGAGCTGTTTTTT. This gives the protein CASSLANTGELFF.

CDR3 loop: CASRPGTGSYGYTF. The CDR3 DNA sequence: TGTGCCAGCCGTCCCGGGACAGGGTCCTATGGCTACACCTTC. The gene calls are TRBV6-5 and TRBJ1-2; 9 nucleotides agree with TRBD1. In germline, CDR1 is MNHEY, CDR2 SVGAGI. V trimming: 8 bases; J trimming: 4 bases; junction bases outside the gene matches: 8. The CDR3 loop spans 14 amino acids.

This sequence joins TRBV25-1 and TRBJ1-5; D gene uncertain. The germline V gene encodes CDR1 MGHDK and CDR2 SYGVNS. With 3 bases removed from V and 4 bases from J, the gap between germline ends came to 4 bases. CDR3 size: 12 residues. CDR3 sequence: CASSDGNQPQHF. CDR3 nucleotide sequence: TGTGCCAGCAGTGATGGGAATCAGCCCCAGCATTTT. Full variable domain (rest looked up from reference TRBV25-1 and TRBJ1-5): EADIYQTPRYLVIGTGKKITLECSQTMGHDKMYWYQQDPGMELHLIHYSYGVNSTEKGDLSSESTVSRIRTEHFPLTLESARPSHTSQYLCASSDGNQPQHFGDGTRLSIL.

The rearrangement uses TRBV7-8 and TRBJ2-3, with no clear D. This CDR3 has 12 residues. V was trimmed by 5 bases and J by 6 bases, leaving 9 bases between them. Germline V gene sequence: CDR1 SGHVS, CDR2 FQNEAQ. DNA for the CDR3: TGTGCCAGCAGCCATTCGAGGGATACGCAGTATTTT. Protein sequence: CASSHSRDTQYF.

V gene TRBV5-1 combines with J gene TRBJ1-1, with 7 bases matching TRBD1. The CDR3 covers 14 residues. V dropped 4 bases and J dropped 6; count of bases not matched to a gene: 9. The germline gives CDR1 SGHRS, CDR2 YFSETQ. The CDR3: CASSIGQEVSEAFF. The CDR3 bases are TGCGCCAGCAGCATCGGACAGGAGGTCTCTGAAGCTTTCTTT.

The chain carries TRBV6-5 and TRBJ1-1, with D uncertain. CDR1 is MNHEY, CDR2 SVGAGI, per germline. With 7 bases removed from V and 3 bases from J, the gap between germline ends came to 12 bases. The CDR3 has 13 amino acids. The CDR3 DNA reads TGTGCCAGCACCTTTAGGGAGGACACTGAAGCTTTCTTT. Amino acid sequence: CASTFREDTEAFF.

V gene TRBV19 combines with J gene TRBJ1-3, with a weak D call TRBD1 (5 bases). Germline loops: CDR1 LNHDA, CDR2 SQIVND (reference sequence). Trimming cost V 5 bases and J 7 bases, with 15 bases left between them. The CDR3 contains 14 residues. This chain's CDR3 is CASSFPGLGNTIYF. In DNA, the CDR3 is TGTGCCAGTAGTTTCCCGGGACTGGGGAACACCATATATTTT.